This is a list of T cell receptor beta chains from one sample in a study of OX40 agonist ivuxolimab in advanced cancers. Generated by immunoSEQ multiplex PCR, the TCRdb table keeps only in-frame clones and is missing some. The sample has about 77,000 clones, more than 75% seen once. The specimen was CD4+ or CD8+ T cells sorted from blood, collected in a trial of the OX40 agonist ivuxolimab. The receptors were gathered from an adult with an advanced solid tumor such as melanoma, head and neck, liver or kidney cancer. Both conserved end residues are part of each CDR3. Each record gives: J gene, clone size, V gene, D gene, CDR3 DNA, CDR3 protein. D genes are given only for firm matches. A row's size may be missing; if present it is once, few, many or a size class.

J: TRBJ1-4
size: -
V: TRBV5-1
D: -
DNA: TGCGCCAGCAGCTTGGCCCAGGGGATTGCAACTAATGAAAAACTGTTTTTT
CDR3: CASSLAQGIATNEKLFF

J: TRBJ2-7
size: once
V: TRBV5-4
D: -
DNA: TGTGCCAGCAGCTTGGCTGGCAGAACCTACGAGCAGTACTTC
CDR3: CASSLAGRTYEQYF

J: TRBJ1-1
size: -
V: TRBV28
D: -
DNA: TGTGCCAGCAGTGTGGTACCGACGAACACTGAAGCTTTCTTT
CDR3: CASSVVPTNTEAFF

J: TRBJ2-2
size: -
V: TRBV2
D: TRBD2
DNA: TGTGCCAGCAGTGCCAGCGGGAGGGGCCCGGCCGGGGAGCTGTTTTTT
CDR3: CASSASGRGPAGELFF

J: TRBJ1-1
size: -
V: TRBV27
D: TRBD1
DNA: TGTGCCAGCAGTTTCTCCTCTACAGGGGGGCACACTGAAGCTTTCTTT
CDR3: CASSFSSTGGHTEAFF

J: TRBJ2-7
size: -
V: TRBV6-1
D: TRBD2
DNA: TGTGCCAGCAGTGATGAGCTAGCGGGATATGTTTCCTACGAGCAGTACTTC
CDR3: CASSDELAGYVSYEQYF

J: TRBJ1-1
size: -
V: TRBV7-9
D: -
DNA: TGTGCCAGCAGCTCCCGTATGGGGAACACTGAAGCTTTCTTT
CDR3: CASSSRMGNTEAFF

J: TRBJ2-7
size: -
V: TRBV7-2
D: TRBD2
DNA: TGTGCCAGCAGCTTAGCGAGTAGCGGGACGCCCTACGAGCAGTACTTC
CDR3: CASSLASSGTPYEQYF

J: TRBJ1-1
size: -
V: TRBV7-2
D: -
DNA: TGTGCCAGCAGCTTAAGCTGGATGAACACTGAAGCTTTCTTT
CDR3: CASSLSWMNTEAFF

J: TRBJ1-2
size: -
V: TRBV28
D: TRBD1
DNA: TGTGCCAGCAGCACTCACTCCGGGACAGGGGAACTTTATGGCTACACCTTC
CDR3: CASSTHSGTGELYGYTF

J: TRBJ1-6
size: -
V: TRBV5-6
D: TRBD1
DNA: TGTGCCAGCAGCCCGGACAGGGACTCACCCCTCCACTTT
CDR3: CASSPDRDSPLHF

J: TRBJ2-3
size: -
V: TRBV5-8
D: -
DNA: TGTGCCAGCAGCTGGGCCAGTCGGGGTACGCAGTATTTT
CDR3: CASSWASRGTQYF

J: TRBJ2-3
size: -
V: TRBV5-1
D: -
DNA: TGCGCCAGCAGCGGGGGGACACCTCGCACAGATACGCAGTATTTT
CDR3: CASSGGTPRTDTQYF

J: TRBJ1-2
size: -
V: TRBV30
D: -
DNA: TGTGCCTGGGGACATTACGGGGAAAATGGCTACACCTTC
CDR3: CAWGHYGENGYTF

J: TRBJ1-2
size: -
V: TRBV7-2
D: -
DNA: TGTGCCAGCAGCCGTCGGGGGGGCCCAACCTATGGCTACACCTTC
CDR3: CASSRRGGPTYGYTF

J: TRBJ2-1
size: -
V: TRBV6-5
D: -
DNA: TGTGCCAGCAGTAAGACAGGATACAATGAGCAGTTCTTC
CDR3: CASSKTGYNEQFF

J: TRBJ2-5
size: -
V: TRBV7-3
D: -
DNA: TGTGCCAGCAGCTTAGCGGGGATCCAAGAGACCCAGTACTTC
CDR3: CASSLAGIQETQYF

J: TRBJ1-2
size: -
V: TRBV4-1
D: -
DNA: TGCGCCAGCAGCCAATGGGGTGCGGGCGGCGGCTACACCTTC
CDR3: CASSQWGAGGGYTF

J: TRBJ1-5
size: -
V: TRBV6-6
D: -
DNA: TGTGCCAGCAGCACACAGGGCGGCAATCAGCCCCAGCATTTT
CDR3: CASSTQGGNQPQHF

J: TRBJ2-7
size: once
V: TRBV28
D: TRBD2
DNA: TGTGCCAGCAGGGAGGGAGGGATCTACGAGCAGTACTTC
CDR3: CASREGGIYEQYF

J: TRBJ1-3
size: once
V: TRBV9
D: TRBD1
DNA: TGTGCCAGCAGCGTGAGGACAGGGGATAACACCATATATTTT
CDR3: CASSVRTGDNTIYF

J: TRBJ2-3
size: -
V: TRBV5-1
D: TRBD2
DNA: TGCGCCAGCAGCTTGCAGGCGGGAGCGGCAGATACGCAGTATTTT
CDR3: CASSLQAGAADTQYF

J: TRBJ2-1
size: -
V: TRBV27
D: TRBD2
DNA: TGTGCCAGCAGCTCCAATAGCGGGAGCGTGGACGACAATGAGCAGTTCTTC
CDR3: CASSSNSGSVDDNEQFF

J: TRBJ2-2
size: -
V: TRBV2
D: TRBD1
DNA: TGTGCCAGCAGCTGGGACAGGGGGCAAGGGGAGCTGTTTTTT
CDR3: CASSWDRGQGELFF

J: TRBJ2-3
size: -
V: TRBV4-2
D: TRBD2
DNA: TGTGCCAGCAGCCAAGCTAGCGGGGGGGCCGGGGGAGATACGCAGTATTTT
CDR3: CASSQASGGAGGDTQYF

J: TRBJ1-4
size: once
V: TRBV6-4
D: TRBD1
DNA: TGTGCCAGCGCTCGGGACAGGGGTCCTAATGAAAAACTGTTTTTT
CDR3: CASARDRGPNEKLFF

J: TRBJ1-2
size: -
V: TRBV27
D: -
DNA: TGTGCCAGCAGTTCGGCTAGGCAGGGGAACTATGGCTACACCTTC
CDR3: CASSSARQGNYGYTF

J: TRBJ1-5
size: -
V: TRBV2
D: -
DNA: TGTGCCAGCAGTGAAGCGATCCTCAATCAGCCCCAGCATTTT
CDR3: CASSEAILNQPQHF

J: TRBJ2-7
size: -
V: TRBV18
D: -
DNA: TGTGCCAGCTCACCTCCTCTCTCCTACGAGCAGTACTTC
CDR3: CASSPPLSYEQYF

J: TRBJ1-1
size: once
V: TRBV19
D: -
DNA: TGTACCAGCGGGGGACCGAGGAACACTGAAGCTTTCTTT
CDR3: CTSGGPRNTEAFF

J: TRBJ1-2
size: -
V: TRBV18
D: TRBD1
DNA: TGTGCCAGCTCACGGACCGACAGGGGGAACTATGGCTACACCTTC
CDR3: CASSRTDRGNYGYTF

J: TRBJ2-1
size: once
V: TRBV5-4
D: TRBD1
DNA: TGTGCCAGCAGCAGGGACAGGGGCGATGAGCAGTTCTTC
CDR3: CASSRDRGDEQFF

J: TRBJ1-6
size: few
V: TRBV6-1
D: -
DNA: TGTGCCAGCAGTGAAGCAGCAGGGCGCAATTCACCCCTCCACTTT
CDR3: CASSEAAGRNSPLHF

J: TRBJ1-2
size: -
V: TRBV20-1
D: -
DNA: TGCAGTGCTCAGATGGGGCAGGGCTACACCTTC
CDR3: CSAQMGQGYTF

J: TRBJ1-5
size: -
V: TRBV15
D: -
DNA: TGTGCCACCAGCAGGCGGGGAAGAGGGGGAAACAATCAGCCCCAGCATTTT
CDR3: CATSRRGRGGNNQPQHF

J: TRBJ1-2
size: -
V: TRBV7-3
D: -
DNA: TGTGCCAGCAGCTTAACTCAGGGATCTGCTGGCTACACCTTC
CDR3: CASSLTQGSAGYTF

J: TRBJ2-2
size: -
V: TRBV28
D: -
DNA: TGTGCCAGCACACTAGGGGGGGGACATCTCACCGGGGAGCTGTTTTTT
CDR3: CASTLGGGHLTGELFF